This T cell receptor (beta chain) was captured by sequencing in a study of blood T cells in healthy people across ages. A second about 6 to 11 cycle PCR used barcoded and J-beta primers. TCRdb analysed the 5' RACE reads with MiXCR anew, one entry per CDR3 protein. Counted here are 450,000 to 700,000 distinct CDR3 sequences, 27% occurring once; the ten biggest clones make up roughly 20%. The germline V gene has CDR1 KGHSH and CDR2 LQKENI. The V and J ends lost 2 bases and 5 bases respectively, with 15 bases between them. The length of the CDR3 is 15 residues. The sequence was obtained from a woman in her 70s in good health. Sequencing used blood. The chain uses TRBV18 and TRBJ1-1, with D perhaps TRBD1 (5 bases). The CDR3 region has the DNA TGTGCCAGCTCACCAAATGCAGGGTTTGATACTGAAGCTTTCTTT. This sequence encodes CASSPNAGFDTEAFF.